The subject of this entry is one T cell receptor beta chain. This clone was detected only a few times. Its antigen remains unidentified. No base qualities exist here, and no much larger clone lies one base off it. The sample belongs to a study of T cells in localized non-small cell lung cancer (dated by TCRdb to 2019 to 2021). The study in broad terms: Comparing tumors with uninvolved tumor-adjacent lungs, the study looked at the T cell repertoires of over 200 patients with early-stage NSCLC. The mean age of the NSCLC patients was roughly 70 years, with about 130 men and 95 to 110 women. The cohort consisted of a few hundred treatment-naive NSCLC patients whose localized lung tumors had been resected.

There are 14 amino acids in the CDR3, from cysteine to phenylalanine inclusive. CDR3 DNA is the only sequence kept; it has 42 bases, read in frame from the first base. The V end loses 4 bases and the J end loses 7 bases, and a stretch of 14 bases separates them. CDR1 and CDR2 are read off the germline V gene as SGHNT and YENEEA. What the research found in general, with its limitations: Because multi-region tumor sequencing was not performed, intratumor heterogeneity could not be ruled out. The highest T cell clonality was observed in uninvolved tumor-adjacent lung, where clonality exceeded that of tumor, suggesting that antigenic responses were more focused in uninvolved tumor-adjacent lung. Higher T cell density in blood was associated with longer overall survival, whereas higher clonality in adjacent lung was associated with shorter survival. Since the design was exploratory, TCR variables were selected using unadjusted p-values with no false-discovery rate correction. A median of around 57 of the top 100 tumor clones turned up in the paired uninvolved adjacent lung, and 25 to 30 of those clones also ranked among the top 100 of that same adjacent lung.

Uninvolved adjacent lung was obtained at least 2 cm from the tumor margin, and the absence of atypia was confirmed by two independent pathologists. At diagnosis, peripheral blood, uninvolved tumor-adjacent lung and tumor were collected and stored as a combination of fresh-frozen and FFPE material. The immunoSEQ Assay was used to sequence TCR beta CDR3 regions from DNA. The original pipeline was this. To compute T cell density, TCR beta template counts were normalized to usable DNA, which was estimated by amplifying housekeeping genes. Richness was estimated using the preseqR package, with extrapolation to 400,000 templates for PBMC samples and to 120,000 templates for tissue samples. Clonality was taken to be one minus Pielou's evenness. Tissue-enriched TCRs were identified by differential abundance testing using productive amino-acid clonotypes, minimum total count 5 and alpha 0.1. The Jaccard Index and the Morisita Overlap Index were used to quantify repertoire overlap between compartments. TCR beta CDR3s were clustered by GLIPH together with public tetramer-defined viral CDR3s, and at least three viral sequences plus V-gene enrichment were required for viral motifs. TCRdb stores this immuneACCESS table with in-frame sequences only. Part of the clones is absent; in the studies checked, under half of the shortfall reflects unresolved V genes, and no reason is known for the rest. That table is the source of V, J and clone size, and D and trimming were worked out from the DNA. The sample table records thousands of clones; 20% to 30% of these occur just once. The ten biggest clones cover roughly 10% of the sample.

This sequence was found in a woman between 35 and 75 years old with stage I lung adenocarcinoma. This material consisted of normal lung tissue next to the tumor, taken before any cancer treatment. This chain is built from TRBV11-3 and TRBJ2-1; the D segment could be TRBD2, given 6 matching bases. The CDR3 corresponds to CASSSQPGGNEQFF. DNA sequence: TGTGCCAGCAGCTCCCAACCTGGGGGGAATGAGCAGTTCTTC.